These T cell receptor beta chains were read from a single sample in a study of CXCR3-negative and CXCR3-positive naive CD8 T cells. TCRdb re-called the 5' RACE reads and shows each CDR3 protein once, DNA omitted. The table lists 70,000 to 100,000 distinct CDR3 sequences. Sequencing was performed on naive CXCR3- CD8+ T cells from blood. The receptor source for this set is a human donor in good health. Some clones in this sample may be carry-over from other donors' samples. The CDR3 runs from the conserved cysteine through the conserved F or W.

j_call v_call cdr3_aa
TRBJ1-1 TRBV28 CASRDGDTEAFF
TRBJ2-1 TRBV5-5 CASFSYNEQFF
TRBJ1-1 TRBV29-1 CSVVELNTEAFF
TRBJ2-3 TRBV7-3 CASSSPIGLRGTLGDTQYF
TRBJ1-1 TRBV29-1 CSVEDRSERTEAFF
TRBJ2-2 TRBV29-1 CSVVDTAELFF
TRBJ1-2 TRBV13 CASSLQGAGYTF
TRBJ2-7 TRBV7-6 CASSLTAGASVEQYF
TRBJ2-2 TRBV11-3 CASSVDRNTGELFF
TRBJ1-4 TRBV7-9 CASSSWVATTNEKLFF
TRBJ1-3 TRBV10-1 CASTGTAGNTIYF
TRBJ2-1 TRBV24-1 CATSDLLAGKNEQFF
TRBJ1-1 TRBV29-1 CSVLQGAGDEAFF
TRBJ2-3 TRBV28 CASSTLDRRSTDTQYF
TRBJ1-1 TRBV19 CASSFVTANTEAFF
TRBJ2-1 TRBV7-9 CASSAGLAGGKNYNEQFF
TRBJ2-7 TRBV15 CATSRGLAGGDNEQYF
TRBJ2-7 TRBV15 CATSNGVAGPYEQYF
TRBJ2-7 TRBV12-3/TRBV12-4 CASSRSPSEQYF
TRBJ2-7 TRBV6-2/TRBV6-3 CASSHSGGTYEQYF
TRBJ2-3 TRBV29-1 CSVKPYDSSGSLADTQYF
TRBJ2-3 TRBV5-6 CASSMGQADDTQYF
TRBJ2-5 TRBV12-3/TRBV12-4 CASSLSGRGLQETQYF
TRBJ2-1 TRBV6-4 CASSPGGGNEQFF
TRBJ1-5 TRBV4-3 CASSQDRGSNQPQHF
TRBJ2-2 TRBV29-1 CSVVKRADPTGELFF
TRBJ2-7 TRBV9 CASSLEEDYFYEQYF
TRBJ2-7 TRBV5-6 CATTLGGGTYEQYF
TRBJ2-3 TRBV28 CASSLDRGDTDTQYF
TRBJ2-7 TRBV29-1 CSVEEGKAGSYEQYF
TRBJ2-7 TRBV5-1 CASSIFDRAMDEQYF
TRBJ1-1 TRBV6-2/TRBV6-3 CASSYWQGVNTEAFF
TRBJ1-1 TRBV6-2/TRBV6-3 CASSYYSQAREAFF
TRBJ2-7 TRBV7-2 CASSTTAGSSYEQYF
TRBJ2-1 TRBV12-3/TRBV12-4 CASNPPVGSGRNEQFF
TRBJ2-7 TRBV2 CASSESSGGGYEQYF
TRBJ1-4 TRBV7-8 CASSLDETNEKLFF
TRBJ2-1 TRBV28 CASSLQKDLRYEQFF
TRBJ2-2 TRBV4-2 CASSQGRYELADTGELFF
TRBJ2-7 TRBV14 CASSPQDPPYEQYF
TRBJ1-2 TRBV12-3/TRBV12-4 CASSLWKAGGYTF
TRBJ2-3 TRBV28 CASRILDREADTQYF
TRBJ1-6 TRBV7-6 CASSFFTLHRGIEGYHSPLHF
TRBJ2-7 TRBV2 CASSDSAGPYEQYF
TRBJ2-2 TRBV7-9 CASSLRTTNTGELFF
TRBJ2-7 TRBV7-2 CASSLPSLPHRDRMSPFPYEQYF
TRBJ2-3 TRBV29-1 CSVTGGTENTDTQYF
TRBJ2-7 TRBV12-3/TRBV12-4 CASSIPGQGEIYEQYF
TRBJ2-1 TRBV7-9 CASSQGAGTEQFF
TRBJ1-2 TRBV28 CASSLMRGLNYGYTF
TRBJ2-1 TRBV18 CASSRPGLAVEEQFF
TRBJ2-7 TRBV12-3/TRBV12-4 CASSFLLAGVEQYF
TRBJ2-3 TRBV25-1 CASSVGGGPTDTQYF
TRBJ2-7 TRBV20-1 CSARAGQGIHEQYF
TRBJ2-5 TRBV7-7 CASSFRRDGETQYF